What follows describes a single T cell receptor (beta chain). Trimming cost V 8 bases and J 4 bases, with 14 bases left between them. Germline V gene lookup returns CDR1 LNHDA and CDR2 SQIVND (reference sequence). CDR3 size: 13 residues. The sample originates from a study of CD8 T cells in Susac syndrome. A quantity of about 0.45 to 1 ug RNA underwent reverse transcription using random hexamers. It was immunoSEQ multiplex PCR that amplified TCR beta CDR3 across 54 Vbeta and 13 Jbeta. MiXCR was run by TCRdb on the immunoSEQ multiplex PCR reads, yielding one entry per CDR3 protein. The sample includes a few hundred thousand distinct CDR3 sequences, about 94% of them seen just once.

Specimen: CD4+ T cells from PBMCs. The rearrangement links TRBV19 to TRBJ2-5; D is perhaps TRBD2 (5 bases). This receptor was taken from a human donor with multiple sclerosis. In DNA form, the CDR3 reads TGTGCCAGTTGCCGGGGTCCTCTAGAGACCCAGTACTTC. This translates into CASCRGPLETQYF. Complete variable domain (other parts from reference TRBV19 and TRBJ2-5): DGGITQSPKYLFRKEGQNVTLSCEQNLNHDAMYWYRQDPGQGLRLIYYSQIVNDFQKGDIAEGYSVSREKKESFPLTVTSAQKNPTAFYLCASCRGPLETQYFGPGTRLLVL.